This T cell receptor (beta chain) was captured in a study of cytomegalovirus exposure and HLA in healthy donors. Study summary: HLA-typed donors were the source of approximately 88 million unique TCRs held in an early data release. Points from the study as a whole: Being indistinguishable, some V segments were excluded, TRBV6-2 and TRBV6-3 among them.

In nominal health when sampled, donors likely had unrecorded immune exposures nonetheless. The PCR was carried out with 60 Vbeta primers and 13 Jbeta primers. Original handling: Counted up in a later analysis, unique TCR beta chains came to about 80 million, with around 9.9 million shared. Method: immunoSEQ multiplex PCR; TCRdb's copy keeps in-frame clones and lacks some. V, J and clone size reflect that table, while D and trimming were determined from the DNA. The data show some 150,000 clones, roughly three quarters seen once. CDR3 size: 13 residues. Per the germline V gene, CDR1 is MNHEY and CDR2 is SVGAGI. To note about this clone: The antigen is undetermined.

The receptor's source is a man between 18 and 29 years old in good health and CMV-seropositive. The chain is built from TRBV6-5 and TRBJ2-5, with a possible D match to TRBD2 (6 bases). The end of the DNA is better explained by TRBJ2-7, so the J call may be wrong. The sequencing sample was made of PBMCs. The CDR3 here is CASGGAPTYEQYF. The CDR3 nucleotides read TGTGCCAGCGGAGGGGCACCGACCTACGAGCAGTACTTC.